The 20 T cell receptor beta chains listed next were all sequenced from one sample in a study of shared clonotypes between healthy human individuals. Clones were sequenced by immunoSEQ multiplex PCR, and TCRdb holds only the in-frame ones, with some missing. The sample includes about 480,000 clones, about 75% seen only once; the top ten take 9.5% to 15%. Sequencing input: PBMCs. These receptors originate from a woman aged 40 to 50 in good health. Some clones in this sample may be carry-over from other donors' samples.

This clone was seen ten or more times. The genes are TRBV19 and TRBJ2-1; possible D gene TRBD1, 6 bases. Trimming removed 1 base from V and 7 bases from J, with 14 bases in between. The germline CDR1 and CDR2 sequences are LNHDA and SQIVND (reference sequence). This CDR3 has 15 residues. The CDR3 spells CASSIGHRVANEQFF. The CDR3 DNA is TGTGCCAGTAGTATAGGCCACAGGGTGGCAAATGAGCAGTTCTTC.

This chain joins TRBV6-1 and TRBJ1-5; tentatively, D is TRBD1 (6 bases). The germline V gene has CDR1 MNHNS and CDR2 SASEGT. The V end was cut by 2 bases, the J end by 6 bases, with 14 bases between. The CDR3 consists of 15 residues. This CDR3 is CASSESTGYGQPQHF. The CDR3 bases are TGTGCCAGCAGTGAATCGACAGGTTACGGTCAGCCCCAGCATTTT.

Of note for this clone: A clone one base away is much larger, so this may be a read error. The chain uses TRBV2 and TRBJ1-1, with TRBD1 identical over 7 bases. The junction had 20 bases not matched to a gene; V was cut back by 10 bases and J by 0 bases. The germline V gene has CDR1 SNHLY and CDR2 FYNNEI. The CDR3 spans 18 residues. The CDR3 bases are TGTGCCAACAGCTGGTTCGCCGGGACAGCAAACGTGAACACTGAAGCTTTCTTT. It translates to CANSWFAGTANVNTEAFF.

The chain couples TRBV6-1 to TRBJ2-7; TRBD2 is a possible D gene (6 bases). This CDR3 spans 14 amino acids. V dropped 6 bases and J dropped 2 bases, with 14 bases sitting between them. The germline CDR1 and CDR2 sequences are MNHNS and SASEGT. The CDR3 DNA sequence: TGTGCCAGCAGCCCGAGGAGGGCTGCCTACGAGCAGTACTTC. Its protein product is CASSPRRAAYEQYF.

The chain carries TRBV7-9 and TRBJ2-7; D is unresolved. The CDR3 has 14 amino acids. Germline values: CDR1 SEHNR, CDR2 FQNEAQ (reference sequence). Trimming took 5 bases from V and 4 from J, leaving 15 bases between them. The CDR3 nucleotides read TGTGCCAGCAGCGCCGTGACCGGAATTTACGAGCAGTACTTC. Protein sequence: CASSAVTGIYEQYF.

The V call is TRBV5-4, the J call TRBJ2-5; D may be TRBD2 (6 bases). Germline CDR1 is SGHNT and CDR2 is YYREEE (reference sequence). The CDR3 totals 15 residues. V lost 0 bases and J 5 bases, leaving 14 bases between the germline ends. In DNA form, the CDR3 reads TGTGCCAGCAGCTTGGACGGCAGGGAGGCGGAGACCCAGTACTTC. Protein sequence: CASSLDGREAETQYF. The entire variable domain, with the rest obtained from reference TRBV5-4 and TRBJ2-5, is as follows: ETGVTQSPTHLIKTRGQQVTLRCSSQSGHNTVSWYQQALGQGPQFIFQYYREEENGRGNFPPRFSGLQFPNYSSELNVNALELDDSALYLCASSLDGREAETQYFGPGTRLLVL.

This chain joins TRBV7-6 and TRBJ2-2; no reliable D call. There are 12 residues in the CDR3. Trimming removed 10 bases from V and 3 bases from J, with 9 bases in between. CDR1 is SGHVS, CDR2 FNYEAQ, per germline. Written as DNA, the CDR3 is TGTGCCATCGATGTATACACCGGGGAGCTGTTTTTT. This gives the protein CAIDVYTGELFF.

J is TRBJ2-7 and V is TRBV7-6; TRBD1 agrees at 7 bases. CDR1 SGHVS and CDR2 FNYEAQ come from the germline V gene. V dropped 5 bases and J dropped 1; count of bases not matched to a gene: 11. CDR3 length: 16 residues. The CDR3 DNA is TGTGCCAGCAGCCTGGCCTACAGGGGAAGGTCCTACGAGCAGTACTTC. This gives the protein CASSLAYRGRSYEQYF.

The CDR3: CASSSTSGGTQYF. CDR3 nucleotides: TGTGCCAGCAGTTCAACCTCCGGGGGGACCCAGTACTTC. The chain carries TRBV27 and TRBJ2-5; possible D gene TRBD2, 6 bases. V was shortened by 4 bases and J by 7 bases, with 13 bases between the two germline ends. Germline V gene sequence: CDR1 MNHEY, CDR2 SMNVEV (reference sequence). The CDR3 runs to 13 residues.

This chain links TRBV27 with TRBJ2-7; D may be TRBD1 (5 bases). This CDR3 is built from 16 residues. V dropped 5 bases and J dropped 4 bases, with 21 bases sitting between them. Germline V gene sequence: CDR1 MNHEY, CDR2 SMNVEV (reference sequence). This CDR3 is CASSHTIRESRYEQYF. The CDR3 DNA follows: TGTGCCAGCAGTCATACAATCAGGGAAAGCCGGTACGAGCAGTACTTC.

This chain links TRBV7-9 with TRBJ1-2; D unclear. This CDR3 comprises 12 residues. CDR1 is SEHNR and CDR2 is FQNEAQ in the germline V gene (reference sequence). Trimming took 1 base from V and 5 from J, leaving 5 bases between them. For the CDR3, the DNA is TGTGCCAGCAGCTTAGGACTGTATGGCTACACCTTC. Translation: CASSLGLYGYTF.

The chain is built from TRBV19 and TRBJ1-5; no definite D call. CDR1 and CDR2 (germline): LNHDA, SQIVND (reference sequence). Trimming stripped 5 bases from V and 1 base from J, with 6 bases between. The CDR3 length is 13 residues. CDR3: CASSATSNQPQHF. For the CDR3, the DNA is TGTGCCAGTAGTGCGACGAGCAATCAGCCCCAGCATTTT.

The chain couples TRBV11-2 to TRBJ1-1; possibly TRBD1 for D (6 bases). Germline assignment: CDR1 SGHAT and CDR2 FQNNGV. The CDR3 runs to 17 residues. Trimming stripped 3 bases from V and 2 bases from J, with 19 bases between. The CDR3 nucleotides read TGTGCCAGCAGCTTCTTCCGGGACACCCTTACTAACACTGAAGCTTTCTTT. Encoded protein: CASSFFRDTLTNTEAFF.

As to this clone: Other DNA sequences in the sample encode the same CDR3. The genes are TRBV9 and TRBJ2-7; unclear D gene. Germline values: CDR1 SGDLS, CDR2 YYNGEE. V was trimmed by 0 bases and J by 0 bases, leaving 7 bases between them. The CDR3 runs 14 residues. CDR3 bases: TGTGCCAGCAGCGTAGGTCCCAACTCCTACGAGCAGTACTTC. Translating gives CASSVGPNSYEQYF.

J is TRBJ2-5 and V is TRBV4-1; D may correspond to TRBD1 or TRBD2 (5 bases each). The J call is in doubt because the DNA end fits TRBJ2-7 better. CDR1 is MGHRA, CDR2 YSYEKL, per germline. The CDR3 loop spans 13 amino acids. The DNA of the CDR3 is TGCGCCAGCAGTCCCGGGGCAGCCTACGAGCAGTACTTC. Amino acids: CASSPGAAYEQYF.

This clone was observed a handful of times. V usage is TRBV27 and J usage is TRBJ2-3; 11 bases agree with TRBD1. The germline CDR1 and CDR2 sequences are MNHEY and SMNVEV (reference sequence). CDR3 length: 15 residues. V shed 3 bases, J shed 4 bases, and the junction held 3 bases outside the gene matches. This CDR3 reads CASSFRTGGPDTQYF. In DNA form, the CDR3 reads TGTGCCAGCAGTTTTAGGACAGGGGGCCCAGATACGCAGTATTTT.

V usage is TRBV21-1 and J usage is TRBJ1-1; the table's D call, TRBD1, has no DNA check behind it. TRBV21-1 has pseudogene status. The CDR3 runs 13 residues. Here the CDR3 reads CASSDRGKEGAFF. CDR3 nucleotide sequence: TGTGCCAGCTCGGACAGGGGGAAGGAGGGAGCTTTCTTT.

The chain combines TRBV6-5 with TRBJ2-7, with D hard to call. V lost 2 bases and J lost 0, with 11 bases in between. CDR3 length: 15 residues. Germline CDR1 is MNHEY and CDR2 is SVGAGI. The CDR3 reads CASSYTAYTSYEQYF. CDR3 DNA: TGTGCCAGCAGTTACACAGCCTATACCTCCTACGAGCAGTACTTC.

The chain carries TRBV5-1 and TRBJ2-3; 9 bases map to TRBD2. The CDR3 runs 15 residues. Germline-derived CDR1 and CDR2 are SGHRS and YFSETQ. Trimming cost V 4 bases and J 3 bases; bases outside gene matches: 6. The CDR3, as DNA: TGCGCCAGCAGCACACTAGCGGGTGGGACAGATACGCAGTATTTT. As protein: CASSTLAGGTDTQYF. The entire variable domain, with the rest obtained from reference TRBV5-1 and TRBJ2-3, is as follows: KAGVTQTPRYLIKTRGQQVTLSCSPISGHRSVSWYQQTPGQGLQFLFEYFSETQRNKGNFPGRFSGRQFSNSRSEMNVSTLELGDSALYLCASSTLAGGTDTQYFGPGTRLTVL.

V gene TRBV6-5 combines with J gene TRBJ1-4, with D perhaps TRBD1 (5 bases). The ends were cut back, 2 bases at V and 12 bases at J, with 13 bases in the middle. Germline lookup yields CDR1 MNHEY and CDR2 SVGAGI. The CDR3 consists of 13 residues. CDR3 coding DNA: TGTGCCAGCAGTTACGGGTCCGGGGCGGAACTGTTTTTT. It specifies CASSYGSGAELFF.